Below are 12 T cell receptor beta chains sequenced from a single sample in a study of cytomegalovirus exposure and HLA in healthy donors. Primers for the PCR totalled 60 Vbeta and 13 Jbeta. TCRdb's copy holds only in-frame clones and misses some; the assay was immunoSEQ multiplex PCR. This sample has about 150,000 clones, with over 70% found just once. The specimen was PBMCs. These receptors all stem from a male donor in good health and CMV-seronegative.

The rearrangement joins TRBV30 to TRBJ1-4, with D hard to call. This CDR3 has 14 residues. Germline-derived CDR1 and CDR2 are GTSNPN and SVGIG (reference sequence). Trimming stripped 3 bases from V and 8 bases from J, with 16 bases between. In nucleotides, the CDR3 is TGTGCCTGGAGCCCCCCGGGGATAAGAGAAAAACTGTTTTTT. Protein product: CAWSPPGIREKLFF.

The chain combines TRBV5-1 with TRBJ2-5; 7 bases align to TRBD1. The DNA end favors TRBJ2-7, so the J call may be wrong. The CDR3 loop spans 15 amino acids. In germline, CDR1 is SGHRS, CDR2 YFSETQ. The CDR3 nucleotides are TGCGCCAGCAGCTTGGAGCCGGGACAGTCCTACGAGCAGTACTTC. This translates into CASSLEPGQSYEQYF.

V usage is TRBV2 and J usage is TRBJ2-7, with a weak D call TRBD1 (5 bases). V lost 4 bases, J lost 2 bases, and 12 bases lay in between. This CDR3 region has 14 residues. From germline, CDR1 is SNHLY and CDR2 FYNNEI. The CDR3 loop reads CASSGTRVPYEQYF. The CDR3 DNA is TGTGCCAGCAGTGGGACAAGGGTCCCCTACGAGCAGTACTTC.

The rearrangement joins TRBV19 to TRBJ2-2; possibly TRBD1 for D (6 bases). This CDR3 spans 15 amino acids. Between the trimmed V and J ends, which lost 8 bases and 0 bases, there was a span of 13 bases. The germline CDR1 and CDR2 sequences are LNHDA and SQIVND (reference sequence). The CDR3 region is CASRTGQTNTGELFF. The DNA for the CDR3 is TGTGCCAGTCGTACCGGACAGACGAACACCGGGGAGCTGTTTTTT.

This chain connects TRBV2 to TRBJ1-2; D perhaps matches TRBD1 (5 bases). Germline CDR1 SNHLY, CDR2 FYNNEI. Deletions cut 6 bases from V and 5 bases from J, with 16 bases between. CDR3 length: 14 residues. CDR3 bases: TGTGCCAGCAGCAAGGAGGGGTTTTCTTATGGCTACACCTTC. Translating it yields CASSKEGFSYGYTF.

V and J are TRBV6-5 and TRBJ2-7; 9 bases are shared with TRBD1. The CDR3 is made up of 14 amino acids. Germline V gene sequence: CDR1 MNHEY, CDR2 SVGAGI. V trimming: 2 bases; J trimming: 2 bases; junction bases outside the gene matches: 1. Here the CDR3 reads CASSYRTGAYEQYF. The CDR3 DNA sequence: TGTGCCAGCAGTTACAGGACAGGGGCCTACGAGCAGTACTTC.

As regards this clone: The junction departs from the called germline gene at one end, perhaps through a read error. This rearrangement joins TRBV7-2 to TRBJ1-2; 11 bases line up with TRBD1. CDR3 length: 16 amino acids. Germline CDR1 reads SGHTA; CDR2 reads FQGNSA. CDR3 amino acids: CASTLIKGQGVYGYTF. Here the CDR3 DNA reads TGTGCCAGCACCTTAATTAAGGGACAGGGGGTCTATGGCTACACCTTC.

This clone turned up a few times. In DNA, the CDR3 is TGTGCCAGTAGTAGTCCGGGCCTAGCGAGGTACAATGAGCAGTTCTTC. This gives the protein CASSSPGLARYNEQFF. This rearrangement joins TRBV19 to TRBJ2-1; a possible D gene is TRBD2 (6 bases). The CDR3 has 16 residues. V shed 4 bases and J shed 4 bases, with 17 bases lying between them. CDR1 is LNHDA and CDR2 is SQIVND in the germline V gene (reference sequence). The whole variable domain, filled in from reference TRBV19 and TRBJ2-1, reads DGGITQSPKYLFRKEGQNVTLSCEQNLNHDAMYWYRQDPGQGLRLIYYSQIVNDFQKGDIAEGYSVSREKKESFPLTVTSAQKNPTAFYLCASSSPGLARYNEQFFGPGTRLTVL.

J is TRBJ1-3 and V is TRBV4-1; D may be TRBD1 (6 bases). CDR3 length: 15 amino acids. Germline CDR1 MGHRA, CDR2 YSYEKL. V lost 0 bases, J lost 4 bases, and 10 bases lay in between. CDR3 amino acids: CASSQDRGIGNTIYF. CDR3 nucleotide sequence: TGCGCCAGCAGCCAAGACAGGGGTATCGGAAACACCATATATTTT.

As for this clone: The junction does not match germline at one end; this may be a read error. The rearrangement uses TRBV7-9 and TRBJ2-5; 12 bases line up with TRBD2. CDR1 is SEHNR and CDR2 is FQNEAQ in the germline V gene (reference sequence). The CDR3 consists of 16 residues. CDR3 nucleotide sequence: TGTTCCAGCAGCTCGACTAGCGGGAGTGCGGGAGAGACCCAGTACTTC. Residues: CSSSSTSGSAGETQYF.

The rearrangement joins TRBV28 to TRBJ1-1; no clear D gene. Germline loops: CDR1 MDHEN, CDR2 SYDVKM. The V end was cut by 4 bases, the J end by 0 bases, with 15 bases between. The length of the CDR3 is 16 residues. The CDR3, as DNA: TGTGCCAGCAGTTCCCCGGTGCACCTGGTGAACACTGAAGCTTTCTTT. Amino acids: CASSSPVHLVNTEAFF.

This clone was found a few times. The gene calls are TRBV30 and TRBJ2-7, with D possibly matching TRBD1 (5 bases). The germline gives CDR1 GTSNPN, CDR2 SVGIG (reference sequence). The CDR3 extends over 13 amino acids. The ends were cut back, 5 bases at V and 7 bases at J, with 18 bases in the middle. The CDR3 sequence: CAWSLSQESEQYF. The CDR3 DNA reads TGTGCCTGGTCACTCTCACAGGAAAGTGAGCAGTACTTC.